Listed below are T cell receptor beta chains from one sample, sequenced in a study of cytomegalovirus exposure and HLA in healthy donors. The data were produced by immunoSEQ multiplex PCR, yet TCRdb's version contains in-frame clones alone and is incomplete. The sample has 160,000 or so clones; 85% to 90% are singletons. Sequenced sample: PBMCs. These receptors were taken from a man in his late teens or twenties in good health and CMV-seronegative. CDR3s include the opening cysteine and the closing phenylalanine or tryptophan. The D gene is left open where the match is weak. The listing skips clone size in some rows; elsewhere it reads once, few, many or a size class.

v_gene	d_gene	j_gene	abundance	CDR3nt	CDR3aa
TRBV10-1	TRBD2	TRBJ2-1	NA	TGCGCCAGCAGTGAGAACACGGGCGGGGGGTATGAGCAGTTCTTC	CASSENTGGGYEQFF
TRBV6-5	TRBD1	TRBJ2-7	once	TGTGCCAGCAGTCCTAACCCGGACAGGGGGCGCGAGCAGTACTTC	CASSPNPDRGREQYF
TRBV10-1	TRBD1	TRBJ2-7	once	TGCGCCAGCAGTGGGGACAGGGGGGGCTACGAGCAGTACTTC	CASSGDRGGYEQYF
TRBV18	TRBD1	TRBJ2-6	NA	TGTGCCAGCTCACGACAGGGGGTCTCTGGGGCCAACGTCCTGACTTTC	CASSRQGVSGANVLTF
TRBV4-2	TRBD2	TRBJ2-1	NA	TGTGCCAGCAGCCAAGGACTAGCGGGGGGCTCTACCTCCTACAATGAGCAGTTCTTC	CASSQGLAGGSTSYNEQFF
TRBV19	NA	TRBJ1-5	NA	TGTGCCAGTGCACCCTTCCCCCGGGACAATCAGCCCCAGCATTTT	CASAPFPRDNQPQHF
TRBV5-4	NA	TRBJ1-2	NA	TGTGCCAGCAGCTTCAGCGGAACTAACTATGGCTACACCTTC	CASSFSGTNYGYTF
TRBV5-1	NA	TRBJ2-5	NA	TGCGCCAGCAACTCCGGGACACCTTTAGAGACCCAGTACTTC	CASNSGTPLETQYF
TRBV6-6	TRBD2	TRBJ2-7	once	TGTGCCAGCACCCAGCGGGAGGGCTCCTACGAGCAGTACTTC	CASTQREGSYEQYF
TRBV4-1	NA	TRBJ2-1	NA	TGCGCCAGCACCCTCCAGTCGTCCATGAATGAGCAGTTCTTC	CASTLQSSMNEQFF
TRBV18	NA	TRBJ2-2	NA	TGTGCCAGCTCACACTCGTCGGGACTGCACGCCGGGGAGCTGTTTTTT	CASSHSSGLHAGELFF
TRBV2	NA	TRBJ1-2	few	TGTGCCAGCAGTGAACAGGGAAGGGCTAACTATGGCTACACCTTC	CASSEQGRANYGYTF
TRBV7-7	NA	TRBJ1-5	NA	TGTGCTAGCAGCTTGAGACAGCGTTATAGCAATCAGCCCCAGCATTTT	CASSLRQRYSNQPQHF
TRBV19	NA	TRBJ2-3	NA	TGTGCCAGTAGCCCCGTTGCGGGCGCAGATACGCAGTATTTT	CASSPVAGADTQYF
TRBV5-6	NA	TRBJ2-3	NA	TGTGCCAGCAGCTTGAGGCAGGTCAAGGATACGCAGTATTTT	CASSLRQVKDTQYF
TRBV2	NA	TRBJ2-5	NA	TGTGCCAGTCGAGGACTGCAAGAGACCCAGTACTTC	CASRGLQETQYF
TRBV19	TRBD1	TRBJ1-6	NA	TGTGCCAGTAGTACTTCGCCCGGGACAGGGACGTCACCCCTCCACTTT	CASSTSPGTGTSPLHF
TRBV6-1	NA	TRBJ2-5	NA	TGTGCCAGCAGTGAAGCAACGGCGGGAGAGACCCAGTACTTC	CASSEATAGETQYF
TRBV13	TRBD1	TRBJ1-3	few	TGTGCCAGCAGTTTCGGGACAGGGAACGCTGGAAACACCATATATTTT	CASSFGTGNAGNTIYF
TRBV5-6	TRBD2	TRBJ2-3	NA	TGTGCCAGCAGCGGGGGACTAGCGGGATCTACGCAGTATTTT	CASSGGLAGSTQYF
TRBV11-2	TRBD2	TRBJ2-7	NA	TGTGCCAGCAGCGGACTAGCGGGAGGTGCCTCCTACGAGCAGTACTTC	CASSGLAGGASYEQYF
TRBV11-2	TRBD1	TRBJ2-6	once	TGTGCCAGCAGACAGACCCGGGACAGGGGTACTGGGGCCAACGTCCTGACTTTC	CASRQTRDRGTGANVLTF